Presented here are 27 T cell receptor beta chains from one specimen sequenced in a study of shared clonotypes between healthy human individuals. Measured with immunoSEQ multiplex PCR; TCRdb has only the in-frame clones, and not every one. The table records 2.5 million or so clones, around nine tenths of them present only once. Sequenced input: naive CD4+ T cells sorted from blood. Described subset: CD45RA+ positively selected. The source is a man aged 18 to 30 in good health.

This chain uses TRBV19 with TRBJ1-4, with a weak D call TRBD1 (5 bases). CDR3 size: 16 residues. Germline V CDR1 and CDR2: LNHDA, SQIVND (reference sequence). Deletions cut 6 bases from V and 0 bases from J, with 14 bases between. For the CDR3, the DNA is TGTGCCAGTAGACGCACAGGAGGTACAACTAATGAAAAACTGTTTTTT. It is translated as CASRRTGGTTNEKLFF.

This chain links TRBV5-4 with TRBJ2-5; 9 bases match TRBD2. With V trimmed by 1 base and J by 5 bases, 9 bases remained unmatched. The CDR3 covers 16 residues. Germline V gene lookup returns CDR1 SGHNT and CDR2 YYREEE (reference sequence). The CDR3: CASSLYAAGGPETQYF. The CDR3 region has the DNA TGTGCCAGCAGCTTGTATGCAGCGGGGGGCCCCGAGACCCAGTACTTC.

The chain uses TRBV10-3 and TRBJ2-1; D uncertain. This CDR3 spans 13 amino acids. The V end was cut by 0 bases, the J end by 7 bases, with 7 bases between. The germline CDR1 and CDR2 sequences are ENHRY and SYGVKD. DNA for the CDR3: TGTGCCATCAGTGAGTCGAAGGCGAATGAGCAGTTCTTC. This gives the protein CAISESKANEQFF.

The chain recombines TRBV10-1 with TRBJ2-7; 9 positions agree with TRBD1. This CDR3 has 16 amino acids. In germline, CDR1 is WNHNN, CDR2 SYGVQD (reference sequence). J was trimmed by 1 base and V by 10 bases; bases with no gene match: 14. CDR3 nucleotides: TGCGCCACCTCGCCGGGGGTGACAGGGGGGTCCTACGAGCAGTACTTC. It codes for CATSPGVTGGSYEQYF.

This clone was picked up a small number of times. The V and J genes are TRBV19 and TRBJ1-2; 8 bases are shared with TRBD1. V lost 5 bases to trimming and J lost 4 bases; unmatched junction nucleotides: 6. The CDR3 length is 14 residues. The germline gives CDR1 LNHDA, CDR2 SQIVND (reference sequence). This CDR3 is CASSVTGTGYGYTF. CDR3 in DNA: TGTGCCAGTAGTGTAACCGGGACAGGCTATGGCTACACCTTC.

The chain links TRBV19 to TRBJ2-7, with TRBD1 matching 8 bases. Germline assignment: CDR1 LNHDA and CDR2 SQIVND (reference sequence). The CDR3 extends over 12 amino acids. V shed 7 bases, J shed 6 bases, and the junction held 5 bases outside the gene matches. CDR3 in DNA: TGTGCCAGTAAGGCACAGGGGGGCGAGCAGTACTTC. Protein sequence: CASKAQGGEQYF.

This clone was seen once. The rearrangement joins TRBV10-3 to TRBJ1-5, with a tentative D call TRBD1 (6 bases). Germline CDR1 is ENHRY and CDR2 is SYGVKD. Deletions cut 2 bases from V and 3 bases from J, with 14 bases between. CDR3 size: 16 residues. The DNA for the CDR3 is TGTGCCATCAGTGAGGGGGGCCTGGGGGACAATCAGCCCCAGCATTTT. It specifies CAISEGGLGDNQPQHF.

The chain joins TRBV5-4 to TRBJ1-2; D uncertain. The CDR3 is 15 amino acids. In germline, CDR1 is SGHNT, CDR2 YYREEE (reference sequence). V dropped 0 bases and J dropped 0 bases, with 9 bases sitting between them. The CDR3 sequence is CASSLVGPTNYGYTF. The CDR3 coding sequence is TGTGCCAGCAGCTTGGTAGGGCCGACTAACTATGGCTACACCTTC. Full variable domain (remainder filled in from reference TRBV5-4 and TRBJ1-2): ETGVTQSPTHLIKTRGQQVTLRCSSQSGHNTVSWYQQALGQGPQFIFQYYREEENGRGNFPPRFSGLQFPNYSSELNVNALELDDSALYLCASSLVGPTNYGYTFGSGTRLTVV.

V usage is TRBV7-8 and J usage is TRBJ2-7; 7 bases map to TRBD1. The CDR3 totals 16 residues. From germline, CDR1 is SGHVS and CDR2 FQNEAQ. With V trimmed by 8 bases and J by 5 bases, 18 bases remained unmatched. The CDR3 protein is CASSLGMVGGFDEQYF. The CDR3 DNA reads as TGTGCCAGCTCGCTAGGTATGGTAGGGGGCTTCGACGAGCAGTACTTC.

The CDR3 reads CASSLGPQGAQEQFF. The CDR3 bases are TGCGCCAGCAGCTTGGGTCCTCAGGGGGCCCAAGAGCAGTTCTTC. V is TRBV5-1 and J is TRBJ2-1; 8 bases fit TRBD1. Germline assignment: CDR1 SGHRS and CDR2 YFSETQ. The V and J ends lost 0 bases and 10 bases, in that order; junction bases with no gene match: 9. This CDR3 comprises 15 residues.

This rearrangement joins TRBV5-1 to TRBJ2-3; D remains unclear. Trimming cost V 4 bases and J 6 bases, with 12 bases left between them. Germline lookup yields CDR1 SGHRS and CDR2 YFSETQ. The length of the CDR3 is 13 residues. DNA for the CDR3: TGCGCCAGCAGCCACAGCTTCGCGGATACGCAGTATTTT. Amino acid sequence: CASSHSFADTQYF. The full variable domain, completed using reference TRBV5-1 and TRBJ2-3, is KAGVTQTPRYLIKTRGQQVTLSCSPISGHRSVSWYQQTPGQGLQFLFEYFSETQRNKGNFPGRFSGRQFSNSRSEMNVSTLELGDSALYLCASSHSFADTQYFGPGTRLTVL.

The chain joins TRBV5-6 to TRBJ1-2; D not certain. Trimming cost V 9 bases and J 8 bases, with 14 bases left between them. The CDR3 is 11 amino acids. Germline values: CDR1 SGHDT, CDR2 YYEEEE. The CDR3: CAKAGFKGYTF. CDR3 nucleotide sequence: TGTGCCAAGGCGGGGTTTAAGGGCTACACCTTC. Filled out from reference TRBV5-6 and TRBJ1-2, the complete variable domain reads DAGVTQSPTHLIKTRGQQVTLRCSPKSGHDTVSWYQQALGQGPQFIFQYYEEEERQRGNFPDRFSGHQFPNYSSELNVNALLLGDSALYLCAKAGFKGYTFGSGTRLTVV.

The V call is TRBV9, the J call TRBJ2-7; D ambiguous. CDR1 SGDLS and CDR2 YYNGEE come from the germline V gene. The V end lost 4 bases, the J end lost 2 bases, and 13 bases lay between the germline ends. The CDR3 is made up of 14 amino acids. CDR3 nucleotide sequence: TGTGCCAGCAGCTTGGGTATGACCCCCTACGAGCAGTACTTC. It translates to CASSLGMTPYEQYF.

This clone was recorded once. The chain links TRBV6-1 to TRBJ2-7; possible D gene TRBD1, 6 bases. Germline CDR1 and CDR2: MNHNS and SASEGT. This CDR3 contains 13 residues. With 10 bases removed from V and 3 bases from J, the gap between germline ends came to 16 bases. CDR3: CANLSDRIYEQYF. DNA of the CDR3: TGTGCCAACTTATCGGACAGAATCTACGAGCAGTACTTC.

The CDR3 DNA is TGTGCGGGACAGGGTATTGGCTACACCTTC. Its translation: CAGQGIGYTF. This chain connects TRBV6-5 to TRBJ1-2, with TRBD1 matching 9 bases. In germline, CDR1 is MNHEY, CDR2 SVGAGI. This CDR3 has 10 amino acids.

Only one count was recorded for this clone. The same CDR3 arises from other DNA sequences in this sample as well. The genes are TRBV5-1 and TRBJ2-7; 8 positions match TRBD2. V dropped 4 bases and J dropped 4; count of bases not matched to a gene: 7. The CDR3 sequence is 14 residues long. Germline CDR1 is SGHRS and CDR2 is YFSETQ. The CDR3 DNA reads TGCGCCAGCAGCCCCGGACTAGCCTCATACGAGCAGTACTTC. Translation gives CASSPGLASYEQYF.

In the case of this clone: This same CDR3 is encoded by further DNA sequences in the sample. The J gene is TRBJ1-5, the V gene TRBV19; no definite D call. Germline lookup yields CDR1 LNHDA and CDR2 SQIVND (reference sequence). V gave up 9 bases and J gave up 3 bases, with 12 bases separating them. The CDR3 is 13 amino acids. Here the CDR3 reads CASSGQNNQPQHF. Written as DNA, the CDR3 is TGTGCCAGCTCCGGCCAGAACAATCAGCCCCAGCATTTT.

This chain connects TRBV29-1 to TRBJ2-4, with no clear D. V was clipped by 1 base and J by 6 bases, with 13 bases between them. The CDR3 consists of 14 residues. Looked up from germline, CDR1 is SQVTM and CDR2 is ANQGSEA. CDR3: CSVEASNKINIQYF. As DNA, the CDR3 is TGCAGCGTTGAAGCATCGAACAAGATAAACATTCAGTACTTC. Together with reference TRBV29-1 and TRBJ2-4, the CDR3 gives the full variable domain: SAVISQKPSRDICQRGTSLTIQCQVDSQVTMMFWYRQQPGQSLTLIATANQGSEATYESGFVIDKFPISRPNLTFSTLTVSNMSPEDSSIYLCSVEASNKINIQYFGAGTRLSVL.

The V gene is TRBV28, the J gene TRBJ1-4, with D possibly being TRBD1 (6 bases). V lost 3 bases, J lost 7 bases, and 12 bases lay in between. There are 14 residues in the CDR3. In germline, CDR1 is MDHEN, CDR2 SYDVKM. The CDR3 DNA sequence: TGTGCCAGCAGTTTGGGGGGCTCGGGTGAAAAACTGTTTTTT. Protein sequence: CASSLGGSGEKLFF. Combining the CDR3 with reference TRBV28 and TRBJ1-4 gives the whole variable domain DVKVTQSSRYLVKRTGEKVFLECVQDMDHENMFWYRQDPGLGLRLIYFSYDVKMKEKGDIPEGYSVSREKKERFSLILESASTNQTSMYLCASSLGGSGEKLFFGSGTQLSVL.

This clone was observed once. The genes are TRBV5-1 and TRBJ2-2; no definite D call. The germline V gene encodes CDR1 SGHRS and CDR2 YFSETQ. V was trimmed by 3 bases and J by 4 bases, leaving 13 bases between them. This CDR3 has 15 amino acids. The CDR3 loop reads CASSYLGGPTGELFF. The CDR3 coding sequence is TGCGCCAGCAGCTACCTGGGTGGTCCCACCGGGGAGCTGTTTTTT.

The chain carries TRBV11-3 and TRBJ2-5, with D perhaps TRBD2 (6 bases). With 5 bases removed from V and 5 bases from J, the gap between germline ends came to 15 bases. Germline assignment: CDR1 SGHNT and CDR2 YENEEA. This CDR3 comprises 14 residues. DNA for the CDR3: TGTGCCAGCAGCCAGGGCGGGGCAGGGGAGACCCAGTACTTC. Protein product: CASSQGGAGETQYF.

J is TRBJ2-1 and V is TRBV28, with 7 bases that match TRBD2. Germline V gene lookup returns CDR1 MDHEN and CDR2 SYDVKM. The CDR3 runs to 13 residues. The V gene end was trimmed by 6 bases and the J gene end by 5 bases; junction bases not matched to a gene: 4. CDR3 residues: CASRSGGDNEQFF. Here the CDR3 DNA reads TGTGCCAGCAGATCGGGGGGAGACAATGAGCAGTTCTTC.

The CDR3 spells CASSSSGTVDEQYF. The CDR3 DNA follows: TGTGCCAGCAGCTCCTCCGGGACCGTCGACGAGCAGTACTTC. V and J are TRBV7-9 and TRBJ2-7, with D perhaps given as TRBD1 or TRBD2 (5 bases each). The CDR3 has 14 amino acids. From germline, CDR1 is SEHNR and CDR2 FQNEAQ (reference sequence). The ends were cut back, 4 bases at V and 5 bases at J, with 15 bases in the middle.

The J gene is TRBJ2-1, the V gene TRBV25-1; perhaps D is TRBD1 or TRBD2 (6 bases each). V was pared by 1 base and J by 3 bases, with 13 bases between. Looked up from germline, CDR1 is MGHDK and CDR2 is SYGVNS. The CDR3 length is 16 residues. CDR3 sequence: CASSEFGRGLYNEQFF. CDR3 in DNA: TGTGCCAGCAGTGAATTCGGACGGGGGCTCTACAATGAGCAGTTCTTC. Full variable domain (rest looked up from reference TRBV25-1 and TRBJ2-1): EADIYQTPRYLVIGTGKKITLECSQTMGHDKMYWYQQDPGMELHLIHYSYGVNSTEKGDLSSESTVSRIRTEHFPLTLESARPSHTSQYLCASSEFGRGLYNEQFFGPGTRLTVL.

The CDR3 loop is CATGTSGRGYNEQFF. The CDR3 DNA follows: TGTGCCACTGGGACTAGCGGGAGGGGATACAATGAGCAGTTCTTC. The chain uses TRBV14 and TRBJ2-1; 16 nucleotides align to TRBD2. There are 15 residues in the CDR3. With 10 bases clipped from V and 4 bases from J, the junction kept 4 bases outside the gene matches. Germline lookup yields CDR1 SGHDN and CDR2 FVKESK.

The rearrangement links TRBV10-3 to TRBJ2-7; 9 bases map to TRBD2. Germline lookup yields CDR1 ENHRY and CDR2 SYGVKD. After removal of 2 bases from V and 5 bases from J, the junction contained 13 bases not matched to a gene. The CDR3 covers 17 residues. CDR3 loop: CAISEALRVAGEDEQYF. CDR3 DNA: TGTGCCATCAGTGAGGCTCTCAGGGTAGCGGGGGAGGACGAGCAGTACTTC.

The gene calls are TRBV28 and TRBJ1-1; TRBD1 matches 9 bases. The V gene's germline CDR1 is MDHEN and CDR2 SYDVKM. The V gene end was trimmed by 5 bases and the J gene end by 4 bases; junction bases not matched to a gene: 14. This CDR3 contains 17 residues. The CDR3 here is CASSVNQPGQGGTEAFF. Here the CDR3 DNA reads TGTGCCAGCAGTGTCAACCAGCCGGGACAGGGCGGCACTGAAGCTTTCTTT.